The present T cell receptor (beta chain) was sequenced within a study of blood T cell repertoires in COVID-19. Only in-frame clones appear in the TCRdb table, and some are missing; sequencing was by immunoSEQ multiplex PCR. The table lists 300,000 to 450,000 clones, more than 75% of them singletons. There are many counts of this clone. Germline-derived CDR1 and CDR2 are MGHRA and YSYEKL. Trimming cost V 0 bases and J 4 bases, with 13 bases left between them. There are 16 residues in the CDR3. The receptor comes from a human donor in a cohort sampled during active COVID-19. The sample consisted of peripheral blood. The chain links TRBV4-1 to TRBJ2-1; D perhaps matches TRBD2 (6 bases). In DNA, the CDR3 is TGCGCCAGCAGCCAAGAGACGGGAGCCCCGTACAATGAGCAGTTCTTC. Translation: CASSQETGAPYNEQFF.